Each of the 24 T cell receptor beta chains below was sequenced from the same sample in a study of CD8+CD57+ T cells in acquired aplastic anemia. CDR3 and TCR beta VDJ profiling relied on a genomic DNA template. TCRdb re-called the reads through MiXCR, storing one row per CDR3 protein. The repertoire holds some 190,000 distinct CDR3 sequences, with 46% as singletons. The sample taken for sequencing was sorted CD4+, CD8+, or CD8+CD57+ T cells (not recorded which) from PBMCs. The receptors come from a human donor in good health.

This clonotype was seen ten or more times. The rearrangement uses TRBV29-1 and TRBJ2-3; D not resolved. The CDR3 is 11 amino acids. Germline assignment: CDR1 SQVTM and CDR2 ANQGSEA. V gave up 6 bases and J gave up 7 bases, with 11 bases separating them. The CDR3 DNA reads TGCAGCGTCCGTAGAGACTATACGCAGTATTTT. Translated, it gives CSVRRDYTQYF.

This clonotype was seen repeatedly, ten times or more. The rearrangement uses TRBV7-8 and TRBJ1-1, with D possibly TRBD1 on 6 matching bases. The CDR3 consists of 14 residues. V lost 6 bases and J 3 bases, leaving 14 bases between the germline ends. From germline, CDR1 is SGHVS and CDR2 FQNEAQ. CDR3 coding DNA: TGTGCCAGCAGTACACAGACAGGTGACACTGAAGCTTTCTTT. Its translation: CASSTQTGDTEAFF.

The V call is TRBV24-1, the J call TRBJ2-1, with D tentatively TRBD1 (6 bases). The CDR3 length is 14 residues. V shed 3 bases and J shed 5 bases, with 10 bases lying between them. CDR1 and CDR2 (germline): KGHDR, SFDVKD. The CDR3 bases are TGTGCCACCAGTGATCCCGGACAGCACAATGAGCAGTTCTTC. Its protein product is CATSDPGQHNEQFF.

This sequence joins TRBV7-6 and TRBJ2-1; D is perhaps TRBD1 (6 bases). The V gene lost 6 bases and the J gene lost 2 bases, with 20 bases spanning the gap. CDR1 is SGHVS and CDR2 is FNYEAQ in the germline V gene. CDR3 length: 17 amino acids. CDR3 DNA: TGTGCCAGCAGTCCAGGGGCGGGCGGTGGGCCCTACAATGAGCAGTTCTTC. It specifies CASSPGAGGGPYNEQFF. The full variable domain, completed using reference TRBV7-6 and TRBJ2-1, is GAGVSQSPRYKVTKRGQDVALRCDPISGHVSLYWYRQALGQGPEFLTYFNYEAQQDKSGLPNDRFSAERPEGSISTLTIQRTEQRDSAMYRCASSPGAGGGPYNEQFFGPGTRLTVL.

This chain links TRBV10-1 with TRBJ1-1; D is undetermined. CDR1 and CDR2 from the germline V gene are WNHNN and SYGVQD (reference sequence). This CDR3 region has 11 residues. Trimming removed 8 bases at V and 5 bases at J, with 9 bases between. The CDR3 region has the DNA TGCGCCAGCGGTAGTCGGACTGAAGCTTTCTTT. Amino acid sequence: CASGSRTEAFF.

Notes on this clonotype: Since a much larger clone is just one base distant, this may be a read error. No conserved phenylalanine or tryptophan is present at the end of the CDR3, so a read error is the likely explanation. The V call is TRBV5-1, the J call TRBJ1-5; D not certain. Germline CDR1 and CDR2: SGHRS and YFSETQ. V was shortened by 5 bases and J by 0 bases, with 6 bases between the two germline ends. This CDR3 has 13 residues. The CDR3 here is CASSADSNQPQHL. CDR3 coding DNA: TGCGCCAGCAGTGCAGATAGCAATCAGCCCCAGCATCTT.

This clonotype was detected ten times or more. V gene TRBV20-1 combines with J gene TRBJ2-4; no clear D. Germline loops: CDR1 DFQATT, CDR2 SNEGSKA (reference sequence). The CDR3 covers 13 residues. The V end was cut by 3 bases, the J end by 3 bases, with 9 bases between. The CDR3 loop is CSARDGIKNIQYF. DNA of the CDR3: TGCAGTGCTAGGGACGGTATCAAAAACATTCAGTACTTC.

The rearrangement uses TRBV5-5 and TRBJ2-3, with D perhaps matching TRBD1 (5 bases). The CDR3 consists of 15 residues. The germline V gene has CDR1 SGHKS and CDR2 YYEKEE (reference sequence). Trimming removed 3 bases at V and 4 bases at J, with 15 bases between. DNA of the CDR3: TGTGCCAGCAGCTCAAGGGGTAGGGGTTCAGATACGCAGTATTTT. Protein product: CASSSRGRGSDTQYF. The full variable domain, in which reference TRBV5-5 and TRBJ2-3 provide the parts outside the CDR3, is DAGVTQSPTHLIKTRGQQVTLRCSPISGHKSVSWYQQVLGQGPQFIFQYYEKEERGRGNFPDRFSARQFPNYSSELNVNALLLGDSALYLCASSSRGRGSDTQYFGPGTRLTVL.

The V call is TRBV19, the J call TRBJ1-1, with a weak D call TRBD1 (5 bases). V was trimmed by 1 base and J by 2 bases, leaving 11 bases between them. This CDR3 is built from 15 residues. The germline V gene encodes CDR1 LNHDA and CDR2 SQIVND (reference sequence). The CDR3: CASSIGGHLNTEAFF. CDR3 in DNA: TGTGCCAGTAGTATAGGAGGACACCTCAACACTGAAGCTTTCTTT.

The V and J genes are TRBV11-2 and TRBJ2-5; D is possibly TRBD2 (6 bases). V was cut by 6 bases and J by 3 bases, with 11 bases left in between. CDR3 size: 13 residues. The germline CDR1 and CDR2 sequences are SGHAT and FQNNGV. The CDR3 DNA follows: TGTGCCAGCAGTGGACTATCGGAAGAGACCCAGTACTTC. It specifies CASSGLSEETQYF.

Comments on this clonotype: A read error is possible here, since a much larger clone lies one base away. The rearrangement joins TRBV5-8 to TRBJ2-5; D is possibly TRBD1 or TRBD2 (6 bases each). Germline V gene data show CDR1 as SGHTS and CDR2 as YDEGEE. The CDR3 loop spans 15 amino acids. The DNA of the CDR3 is TGTGCCATCAGCGAGGGGGGCAGGTACCAAGAGACCCAGTACTTC. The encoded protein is CAISEGGRYQETQYF.

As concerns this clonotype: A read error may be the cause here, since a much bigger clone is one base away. CDR3: CASNSGTGVLNTGAFF. For the CDR3, the DNA is TGTGCCAGCAACTCCGGGACAGGGGTCTTGAACACTGGAGCTTTCTTT. The chain carries TRBV6-1 and TRBJ1-1; the match to TRBD1 covers 10 bases. CDR1 and CDR2 from the germline V gene are MNHNS and SASEGT. The length of the CDR3 is 16 residues.

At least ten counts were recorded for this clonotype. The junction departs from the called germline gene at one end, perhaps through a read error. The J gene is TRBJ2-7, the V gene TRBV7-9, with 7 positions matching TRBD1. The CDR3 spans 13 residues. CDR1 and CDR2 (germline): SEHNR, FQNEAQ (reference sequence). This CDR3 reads CASSLGTAYEQYF. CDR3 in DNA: TGTGCCAGCAGTTTAGGGACAGCGTACGAGCAGTACTTC.

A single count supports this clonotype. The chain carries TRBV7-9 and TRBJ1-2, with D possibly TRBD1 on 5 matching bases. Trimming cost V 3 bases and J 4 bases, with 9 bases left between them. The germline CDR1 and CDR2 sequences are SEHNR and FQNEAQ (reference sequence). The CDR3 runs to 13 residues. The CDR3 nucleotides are TGTGCCAGCAGCTTTGGCAGGGCCTATGGCTACACCTTC. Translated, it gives CASSFGRAYGYTF.

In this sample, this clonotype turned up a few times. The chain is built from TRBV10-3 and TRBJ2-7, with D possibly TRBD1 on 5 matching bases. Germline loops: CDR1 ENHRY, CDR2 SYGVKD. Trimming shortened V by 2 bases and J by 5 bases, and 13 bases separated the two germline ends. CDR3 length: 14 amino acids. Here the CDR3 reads CAISETRAGNEQYF. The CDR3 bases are TGTGCCATCAGTGAGACACGGGCAGGGAACGAGCAGTACTTC.

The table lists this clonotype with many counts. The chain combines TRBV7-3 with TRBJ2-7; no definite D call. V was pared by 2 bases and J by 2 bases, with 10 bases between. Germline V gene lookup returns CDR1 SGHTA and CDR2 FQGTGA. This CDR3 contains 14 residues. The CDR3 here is CASSLGDLAYEQYF. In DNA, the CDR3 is TGTGCCAGCAGCTTAGGGGATTTGGCCTACGAGCAGTACTTC. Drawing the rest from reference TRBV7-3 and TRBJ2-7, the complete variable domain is GAGVSQTPSNKVTEKGKYVELRCDPISGHTALYWYRQSLGQGPEFLIYFQGTGAADDSGLPNDRFFAVRPEGSVSTLKIQRTERGDSAVYLCASSLGDLAYEQYFGPGTRLTVT.

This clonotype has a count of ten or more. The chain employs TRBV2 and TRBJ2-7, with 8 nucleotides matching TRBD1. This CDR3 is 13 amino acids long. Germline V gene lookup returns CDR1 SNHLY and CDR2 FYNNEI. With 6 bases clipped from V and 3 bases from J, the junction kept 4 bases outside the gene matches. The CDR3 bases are TGTGCCAGCAGCGAGGACAGGGACTACGAGCAGTACTTC. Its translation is CASSEDRDYEQYF.

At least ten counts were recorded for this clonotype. DNA of the CDR3: TGTGCCAGCAGTTTAACAGGGGAACTCACGAAGGAGCAGTACTTC. The encoded protein is CASSLTGELTKEQYF. The J gene is TRBJ2-7, the V gene TRBV7-9; 7 positions agree with TRBD1. In germline, CDR1 is SEHNR, CDR2 FQNEAQ (reference sequence). V dropped 6 bases and J dropped 7; count of bases not matched to a gene: 15. The CDR3 loop spans 15 amino acids.

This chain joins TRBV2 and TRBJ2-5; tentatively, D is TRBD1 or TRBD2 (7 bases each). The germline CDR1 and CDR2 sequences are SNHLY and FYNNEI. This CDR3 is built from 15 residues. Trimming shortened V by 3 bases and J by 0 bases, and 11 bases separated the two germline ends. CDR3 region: CASSDRGTNQETQYF. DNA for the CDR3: TGTGCCAGCAGTGACAGGGGGACTAACCAAGAGACCCAGTACTTC.

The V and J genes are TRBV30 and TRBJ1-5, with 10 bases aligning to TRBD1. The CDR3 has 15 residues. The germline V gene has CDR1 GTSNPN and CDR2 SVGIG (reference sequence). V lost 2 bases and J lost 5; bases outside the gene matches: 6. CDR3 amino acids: CAWSPTGQGDQPQHF. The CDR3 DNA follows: TGTGCCTGGAGTCCAACTGGACAGGGGGATCAGCCCCAGCATTTT.

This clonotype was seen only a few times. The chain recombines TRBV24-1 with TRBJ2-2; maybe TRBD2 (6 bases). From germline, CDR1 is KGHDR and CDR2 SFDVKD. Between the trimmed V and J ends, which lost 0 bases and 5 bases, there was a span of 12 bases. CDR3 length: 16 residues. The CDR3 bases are TGTGCCACCAGTGATTTGCTATTCGGAGGGACCGGGGAGCTGTTTTTT. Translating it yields CATSDLLFGGTGELFF.

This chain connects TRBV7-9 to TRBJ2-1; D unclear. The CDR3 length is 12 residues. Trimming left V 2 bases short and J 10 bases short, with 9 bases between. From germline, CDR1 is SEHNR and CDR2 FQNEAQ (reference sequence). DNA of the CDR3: TGTGCCAGCAGCTTAACCAGAAGGGAGCAGTTCTTC. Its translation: CASSLTRREQFF.

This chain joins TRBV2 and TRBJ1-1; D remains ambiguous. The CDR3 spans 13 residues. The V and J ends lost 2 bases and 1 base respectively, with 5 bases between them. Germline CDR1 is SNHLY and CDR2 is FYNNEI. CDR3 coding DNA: TGTGCCAGCAGTGAAATCCAGAACACTGAAGCTTTCTTT. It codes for CASSEIQNTEAFF. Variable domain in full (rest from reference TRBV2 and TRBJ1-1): EPEVTQTPSHQVTQMGQEVILRCVPISNHLYFYWYRQILGQKVEFLVSFYNNEISEKSEIFDDQFSVERPDGSNFTLKIRSTKLEDSAMYFCASSEIQNTEAFFGQGTRLTVV.

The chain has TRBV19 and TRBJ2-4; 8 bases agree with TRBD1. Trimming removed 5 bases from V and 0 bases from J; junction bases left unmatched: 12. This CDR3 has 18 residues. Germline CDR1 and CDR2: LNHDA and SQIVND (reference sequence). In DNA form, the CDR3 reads TGTGCCAGTAGTCACACCCGGACAGGGAAACTAGCCAAAAACATTCAGTACTTC. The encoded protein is CASSHTRTGKLAKNIQYF. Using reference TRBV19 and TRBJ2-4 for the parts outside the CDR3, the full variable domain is DGGITQSPKYLFRKEGQNVTLSCEQNLNHDAMYWYRQDPGQGLRLIYYSQIVNDFQKGDIAEGYSVSREKKESFPLTVTSAQKNPTAFYLCASSHTRTGKLAKNIQYFGAGTRLSVL.